This TCR beta chain was found in a study of long-term antiretroviral therapy in people with HIV. Every donor had one or more pre-ART and two or more post-ART PBMC samples. Going into DNA extraction, samples held roughly 0.85-11 million cryopreserved PBMC. The assay used was immunoSEQ (version v3.0), run at survey level. Profiling relied on immunoSEQ multiplex PCR, and the TCRdb table lists in-frame clones only, not all of them. The sample lists some 17,000 clones, 65% to 85% occurring once. The clonotype was recovered from a woman in her forties or fifties with HIV. Sequencing used unsorted PBMCs, obtained approximately 2.5 years before starting antiretroviral therapy.

CDR3 DNA sequence: TGTGCCACCAGCAGAGGTGCGGGGCCTAAACCAGGTACCGGGGAGCTGTTTTTT. It yields the protein CATSRGAGPKPGTGELFF. The genes are TRBV15 and TRBJ2-2; possible D gene TRBD2, 6 bases. Trimming took off 1 base at V and 5 bases at J, with 20 bases between the two ends. This CDR3 has 18 amino acids. Germline loops: CDR1 LNHNV, CDR2 YYDKDF (reference sequence). Filled out from reference TRBV15 and TRBJ2-2, the complete variable domain reads DAMVIQNPRYQVTQFGKPVTLSCSQTLNHNVMYWYQQKSSQAPKLLFHYYDKDFNNEADTPDNFQSRRPNTSFCFLDIRSPGLGDTAMYLCATSRGAGPKPGTGELFFGEGSRLTVL.